Presented here are 18 T cell receptor beta chains from one specimen sequenced in a study of T cells after yellow fever vaccination. TCRdb re-called the 5' RACE reads through MiXCR, storing one row per CDR3 protein. The sample lists around 310,000 distinct CDR3 sequences, roughly 8.7% occurring once. The starting material was PBMCs, obtained on the day of the first yellow fever vaccination. The receptors stem from a man aged 18 to 29 who received the YFV17D yellow fever vaccine.

This clonotype was counted only a few times. The chain carries TRBV12-3 or TRBV12-4 and TRBJ1-1, with TRBD1 identical over 8 bases. The trim removed 6 bases at V and 6 bases at J, leaving 9 bases unmatched. The CDR3 is made up of 14 amino acids. The CDR3 loop reads CASRPGQGSAEAFF. CDR3 nucleotides: TGTGCCAGCAGACCAGGACAGGGTAGTGCTGAAGCTTTCTTT.

This clonotype has just a few counts. V is TRBV5-1 and J is TRBJ1-4, with D perhaps matching TRBD1 (5 bases). V lost 7 bases and J lost 2, with 9 bases in between. The CDR3 runs to 13 residues. Germline V gene data show CDR1 as SGHRS and CDR2 as YFSETQ. CDR3 sequence reads: CASGRGTNEKLFF. CDR3 DNA: TGCGCCAGCGGCCGGGGCACTAATGAAAAACTGTTTTTT. Combining the CDR3 with reference TRBV5-1 and TRBJ1-4 gives the whole variable domain KAGVTQTPRYLIKTRGQQVTLSCSPISGHRSVSWYQQTPGQGLQFLFEYFSETQRNKGNFPGRFSGRQFSNSRSEMNVSTLELGDSALYLCASGRGTNEKLFFGSGTQLSVL.

This clonotype has just a few counts. This chain joins TRBV10-3 and TRBJ2-2, with D maybe TRBD2 (5 bases). The CDR3 runs 14 residues. CDR1 and CDR2 (germline): ENHRY, SYGVKD. Trimming took 8 bases from V and 5 from J, leaving 15 bases between them. The CDR3 bases are TGTGCCATCGGAGGCGGTGCGGAAACCGGGGAGCTGTTTTTT. Translation: CAIGGGAETGELFF.

The sample holds a few counts of this clonotype. This sequence joins TRBV19 and TRBJ2-2; maybe TRBD2 (5 bases). Per the germline V gene, CDR1 is LNHDA and CDR2 is SQIVND (reference sequence). The CDR3 runs to 15 residues. V gave up 4 bases and J gave up 5 bases, with 14 bases separating them. The DNA of the CDR3 is TGTGCCAGTAGTACACCGGGGTTAGGGACCGGGGAGCTGTTTTTT. Its translation: CASSTPGLGTGELFF.

This chain links TRBV12-3 or TRBV12-4 with TRBJ2-1, with 10 bases that match TRBD2. The V gene end was trimmed by 0 bases and the J gene end by 7 bases; junction bases not matched to a gene: 6. This CDR3 is built from 16 residues. For the CDR3, the DNA is TGTGCCAGCAGTTTAGCGCCGTCTAGCGGGGGTAATGAGCAGTTCTTC. It codes for CASSLAPSSGGNEQFF.

The sample holds a few counts of this clonotype. The chain has TRBV27 and TRBJ2-2, with D perhaps being TRBD1 or TRBD2 (6 bases each). V lost 0 bases and J 4 bases, leaving 18 bases between the germline ends. Germline V gene sequence: CDR1 MNHEY, CDR2 SMNVEV (reference sequence). The CDR3 loop spans 18 amino acids. The CDR3 region has the DNA TGTGCCAGCAGTTTATCGGTTAGGGGGTCAGCGGGCACCGGGGAGCTGTTTTTT. Protein sequence: CASSLSVRGSAGTGELFF.

V is TRBV2 and J is TRBJ1-4; D is possibly TRBD1 (5 bases). This CDR3 is 14 amino acids long. CDR1 is SNHLY and CDR2 is FYNNEI in the germline V gene. Trimming removed 0 bases at V and 13 bases at J, with 15 bases between. CDR3 nucleotide sequence: TGTGCCAGCAGTGAAGCGCTTCAGGGACTGGGACTGTTTTTT. Translated: CASSEALQGLGLFF.

This clonotype was found many times. V is TRBV7-6 and J is TRBJ1-1; no definite D call. Germline V gene lookup returns CDR1 SGHVS and CDR2 FNYEAQ. Trimming removed 5 bases from V and 4 bases from J, with 17 bases in between. The CDR3 sequence is 15 residues long. The CDR3 loop reads CASSASRERVTEAFF. CDR3 in DNA: TGTGCCAGCAGCGCGAGTCGGGAGAGGGTCACTGAAGCTTTCTTT.

This clonotype was observed a few times. The rearrangement links TRBV5-5 to TRBJ1-6; D is unclear. Trimming took off 3 bases at V and 3 bases at J, with 10 bases between the two ends. Germline CDR1 reads SGHKS; CDR2 reads YYEKEE (reference sequence). The CDR3 runs to 15 residues. The CDR3 DNA reads TGTGCCAGCAGCTCCCCGGCGGACTATAATTCACCCCTCCACTTT. This codes for CASSSPADYNSPLHF.

The chain is built from TRBV20-1 and TRBJ2-5, with a possible D match to TRBD2 (6 bases). Germline V gene sequence: CDR1 DFQATT, CDR2 SNEGSKA (reference sequence). V was cut by 0 bases and J by 0 bases, with 8 bases left in between. The CDR3 runs 14 residues. The CDR3 nucleotides read TGCAGTGCTAGAGACGGGACTTACCAAGAGACCCAGTACTTC. This encodes CSARDGTYQETQYF.

This clonotype was detected once. The genes are TRBV5-1 and TRBJ2-1; 10 bases fit TRBD2. There are 16 residues in the CDR3. V lost 6 bases and J lost 2; bases outside the gene matches: 8. From germline, CDR1 is SGHRS and CDR2 YFSETQ. The CDR3 loop reads CASTGLARGPYNEQFF. The CDR3 DNA reads TGCGCCAGCACGGGACTAGCGCGGGGCCCCTACAATGAGCAGTTCTTC.

The sample holds a few counts of this clonotype. At one end the junction does not follow the germline gene, possibly because of a read error. The chain couples TRBV7-7 to TRBJ2-5; no clear D. The germline V gene has CDR1 SSHAT and CDR2 FNYEAQ (reference sequence). The CDR3 length is 13 residues. The CDR3 sequence: CASSLVVKETQYF. Written as DNA, the CDR3 is TGTGCTAGCAGCTTAGTGGTGAAAGAGACCCAGTACTTC.

CDR3 in amino acids: CASSLWGFANEKLFF. The CDR3 nucleotides read TGTGCCAGCAGCCTGTGGGGGTTTGCTAATGAAAAACTGTTTTTT. V is TRBV28 and J is TRBJ1-4, with a possible D match to TRBD1 (5 bases). This CDR3 is 15 amino acids long. In germline, CDR1 is MDHEN, CDR2 SYDVKM. Trimming cost V 6 bases and J 3 bases, with 14 bases left between them.

This clonotype has a handful of counts. This rearrangement joins TRBV5-1 to TRBJ2-1, with D maybe TRBD1 (5 bases). The CDR3 runs to 13 residues. From germline, CDR1 is SGHRS and CDR2 YFSETQ. Trimming left V 3 bases short and J 4 bases short, with 8 bases between. The CDR3: CASSYQGYNEQFF. CDR3 DNA sequence: TGCGCCAGCAGCTACCAGGGATACAATGAGCAGTTCTTC.

This clonotype was counted many times. The J gene is TRBJ2-2, the V gene TRBV6-4, with D possibly called TRBD1 or TRBD2 (5 bases each). This CDR3 has 14 amino acids. CDR1 and CDR2 (germline): MRHNA, SNTAGT. Trimming shortened V by 0 bases and J by 5 bases, and 7 bases separated the two germline ends. The CDR3 reads CASSDSGDTGELFF. CDR3 nucleotide sequence: TGTGCCAGCAGTGACTCGGGGGATACCGGGGAGCTGTTTTTT.

This clonotype was seen ten or more times. The V and J genes are TRBV12-3 or TRBV12-4 and TRBJ1-3; D possibly corresponds to TRBD1 (6 bases). Trimming shortened V by 6 bases and J by 0 bases, and 18 bases separated the two germline ends. This CDR3 spans 17 amino acids. This chain's CDR3 is CASRSGPGQNSGNTIYF. The CDR3 DNA reads as TGTGCCAGCAGGTCCGGTCCCGGACAGAACTCTGGAAACACCATATATTTT.

This clonotype was detected ten times or more. The chain combines TRBV7-2 with TRBJ2-7; unclear D gene. The ends were cut back, 2 bases at V and 2 bases at J, with 10 bases in the middle. The CDR3 runs to 14 residues. CDR1 and CDR2 from the germline V gene are SGHTA and FQGNSA. The CDR3 DNA follows: TGTGCCAGCAGCTTAAGAGAACATACCTACGAGCAGTACTTC. Translation: CASSLREHTYEQYF. Based on the CDR3 plus reference TRBV7-2 and TRBJ2-7, the full variable domain is GAGVSQSPSNKVTEKGKDVELRCDPISGHTALYWYRQSLGQGLEFLIYFQGNSAPDKSGLPSDRFSAERTGGSVSTLTIQRTQQEDSAVYLCASSLREHTYEQYFGPGTRLTVT.

This clonotype was seen more than once but under ten times. The CDR3 loop reads CASTPLTGRRDIQYF. For the CDR3, the DNA is TGTGCCAGCACCCCCCTAACGGGGCGACGGGACATTCAGTACTTC. This sequence joins TRBV7-9 and TRBJ2-4; perhaps D is TRBD1 or TRBD2 (5 bases each). The CDR3 covers 15 residues. Germline assignment: CDR1 SEHNR and CDR2 FQNEAQ (reference sequence). Trimming shortened V by 7 bases and J by 8 bases, and 21 bases separated the two germline ends.